Included here is one T cell receptor (beta chain) sequence, with context. Its target is unknown. Distinct nucleotide sequences in the sample also encode this CDR3. The CDR3 has 15 residues. The germline V gene encodes CDR1 SGDLS and CDR2 YYNGEE. V shed 0 bases, J shed 2 bases, and the junction held 2 bases outside the gene matches. The data were taken from a study of cytomegalovirus exposure and HLA in healthy donors. Study findings and constraints: Investigators reported 164 TCR beta chains as tied to cytomegalovirus.

PCR amplification relied on 60 Vbeta primers (plus 13 Jbeta primers). Profiling relied on immunoSEQ multiplex PCR, and the TCRdb table lists in-frame clones only, not all of them. The table has some 110,000 clones, approximately 80% seen once; the top ten hold roughly 0.9%. The sequence was obtained from a woman aged 25 to 45 in good health and CMV-seronegative. This sequence joins TRBV9 and TRBJ1-5, with 7 bases lining up with TRBD1. The specimen sequenced was PBMCs. CDR3 in DNA: TGTGCCAGCAGCGTAGGGACAGGCGGCAATCAGCCCCAGCATTTT. It translates to CASSVGTGGNQPQHF.